This T cell receptor (beta chain) came from a study of CD39 and CD103 CD8 tumor-infiltrating T cells (dated by TCRdb to about 2018). For the study in its entirety: The repertoire comparisons shown came from four patients: one with an HPV-positive HNSCC, one with an HPV-negative HNSCC, one with ovarian cancer and one with melanoma. TCRbeta CDR3 deep sequencing compared repertoires of CD8 TIL subsets defined by CD103 and CD39 with peripheral memory CD8 T cells.

Measured from the cysteine to the phenylalanine, the CDR3 is 10 residues long. Only the CDR3 portion is preserved as DNA: 30 bases, with reading frame beginning at the first base. Trimming costs V 5 bases and J 9 bases, and their ends lie 5 bases apart. Reading the germline V gene (reference sequence) gives CDR1 SEHNR and CDR2 FQNEAQ. No therapy was being received by patients at the time of sample collection, although prior treatments had ranged from chemotherapy, radiotherapy, surgery and immunotherapy to none. Thawed cells were enriched for T lymphocytes with a negative-selection kit, adding EpCAM beads for tumor-infiltrating lymphocytes. Memory CD8 T cells were sorted as CD8+CD4-CD45RA- cells irrespective of CCR7 expression. Peripheral blood mononuclear cells were obtained using a Ficoll-Paque PLUS gradient and were cryopreserved prior to analysis. Populations were sorted on a FACSAria II to 99% purity, and cell pellets were frozen without culture for TCR sequencing.

From 10,000 to 100,000 sorted cells per subset, genomic DNA was extracted using the DNeasy Blood and Tissue Kit. The TCRbeta V-J or V-D-J regions were sequenced and mapped through the immunoSEQ service, and coverage above 10x per sample was achieved. Per the source publication's procedure: Analysis was restricted to productive rearrangements exported from the immunoSEQ Analyzer platform, and clonality was assessed using the 500 most abundant clones. Repertoire overlap between populations was quantified with the Morisita-Horn similarity index and the Jaccard index. In more than 5 cancer patients, Morisita-Horn similarity was measured between the TCR repertoires of CD8 T-cell subsets. Here the immuneACCESS table is served through TCRdb, limited to in-frame sequences with V and J called. Missing clones are a known gap in these copies; in checked studies unresolved V genes cover under half, and the rest lacks a known reason. The DNA was the basis for D and trimming; V, J and clone size are from that table. For this sample the table gives about 7,400 clones, of which over 60% were detected only once. The top ten clones comprise nearly 60% of the sample.

To note about this clone: Its antigen is not yet known. Base qualities are not recorded, but no much larger clone differs from it by a single base.

The paper's findings and limits, for the study overall: DP TIL clonotypes were rarely detected in blood or uninvolved lymph node, whereas DN TIL clonotypes were found to largely overlap with peripheral memory CD8 repertoires. DP CD8 TILs appeared more oligoclonal than DN and SP CD8 TILs and blood memory CD8 T cells, with top 30 clonotypes covering roughly 50-86%.

Sequenced material: CD8+ T cells sorted from blood. The cell subset or site label, read with the paper, signifies: total memory CD8 T cells (CD45RA-CCR7+/-) from blood or uninvolved lymph node. This clonotype originated in a human donor with head and neck squamous cell carcinoma. This chain joins TRBV7-9 to TRBJ2-1, with the identity of the D gene unclear. Here is the DNA: TGTGCCAGCAGCCGCGGTGAGCAGTTCTTC. It translates as CASSRGEQFF.